The entry below gives a single T cell receptor beta chain sequence along with its context. V lost 4 bases and J lost 7, with 11 bases in between. This CDR3 region has 13 residues. Germline values: CDR1 MGHRA, CDR2 YSYEKL. The data stem from a study of regulatory T cells in long-lasting Graves disease. Time point reported: persistent/refractory GD, antithyroid drugs over 5 years with positive TRAb. From RNA extracted from PBMCs, the TCR library was made. Arm-PCR of CDR3 regions and iRepertoire HTBI primers were the basis on which TCR beta libraries were built. One entry per CDR3 protein, called by TCRdb with MiXCR from the multiplex PCR reads. The sample includes about 430,000 distinct CDR3 sequences, around 20% of them seen just once.

The sample was peripheral blood mononuclear cells (PBMCs), taken when the disease was refractory, from a patient treated with antithyroid drugs. The gene calls are TRBV4-1 and TRBJ1-5; no reliable D call. This sequence originates from a female donor with Graves disease. The CDR3 DNA reads as TGCGCCAGCAGCCCGGGTTCGGGGCAGCCCCAGCATTTT. Encoded protein: CASSPGSGQPQHF.